This T cell receptor (beta chain) emerged from a study of blood T cell repertoires in COVID-19. Study at large: From T cells, B-cell-depleted T cells, or PBMCs came the material, which was cDNA or gDNA.

In the study's own analysis: Researchers report that nucleated cell counts were estimated from reference gene primer amplification. Libraries were prepared by immunoSEQ multiplex PCR; TCRdb keeps only in-frame clonotypes and omits some of them. The D gene and trimming were derived from the DNA, and the V and J assignments and clone size from that table. The profile covers some 70,000 clones, with 81% appearing a single time and around 20% taken by the ten largest. The germline V gene has CDR1 SGHRS and CDR2 YFSETQ. The V and J ends lost 0 bases and 2 bases, in that order; junction bases with no gene match: 4. The CDR3 runs to 17 residues.

The TCR comes from a woman in her 70s with acute or convalescent COVID-19. Material: peripheral blood. The chain joins TRBV5-1 to TRBJ2-3; 12 bases match TRBD2. DNA of the CDR3: TGCGCCAGCAGCTTGGCGCGGACTAGCGGGGCCACAGATACGCAGTATTTT. It translates to CASSLARTSGATDTQYF. The whole variable domain, remainder taken from reference TRBV5-1 and TRBJ2-3, is KAGVTQTPRYLIKTRGQQVTLSCSPISGHRSVSWYQQTPGQGLQFLFEYFSETQRNKGNFPGRFSGRQFSNSRSEMNVSTLELGDSALYLCASSLARTSGATDTQYFGPGTRLTVL.